A selection of T cell receptor beta chains follows, all from one sample in a study of T cell responses to AZD1222 COVID-19 vaccine. Sequenced by immunoSEQ multiplex PCR; TCRdb stores in-frame clones only, minus some. The data hold about 160,000 clones, with about 92% observed a single time. The sequenced sample was peripheral blood, obtained 28 days after the second AZD1222 dose. These receptors originate from an adult who received the AZD1222 COVID-19 vaccine. The CDR3 runs from the conserved cysteine through the conserved F or W. A D gene is named only where the DNA matches it firmly. Size is stated for part of the rows, as once, few or many counts, or as a class when the clone is expanded.

abundance: -; d_gene: TRBD1; len: 13; v_gene: TRBV12-3/TRBV12-4; j_gene: TRBJ2-7; CDR3aa: CASKTGVSYEQYF; CDR3nt: TGTGCCAGCAAAACAGGGGTGTCCTACGAGCAGTACTTC
abundance: -; d_gene: -; len: 13; v_gene: TRBV5-6; j_gene: TRBJ2-2; CDR3aa: CASSLGDAGELFF; CDR3nt: TGTGCCAGCAGCTTGGGGGACGCCGGGGAGCTGTTTTTT
abundance: -; d_gene: -; len: 15; v_gene: TRBV7-6; j_gene: TRBJ1-4; CDR3aa: CASRSGPSVDEKLFF; CDR3nt: TGTGCCAGCAGGTCCGGACCGTCGGTCGATGAAAAACTGTTTTTT
abundance: -; d_gene: -; len: 13; v_gene: TRBV19; j_gene: TRBJ2-7; CDR3aa: CASSMGQGYEQYF; CDR3nt: TGTGCCAGTAGTATGGGGCAGGGCTACGAGCAGTACTTC
abundance: -; d_gene: TRBD1; len: 14; v_gene: TRBV28; j_gene: TRBJ1-2; CDR3aa: CASSIPQGALGYTF; CDR3nt: TGTGCCAGCAGTATCCCGCAGGGGGCACTGGGCTACACCTTC
abundance: -; d_gene: -; len: 13; v_gene: TRBV4-2; j_gene: TRBJ1-6; CDR3aa: CASSQEGDSPLHF; CDR3nt: TGTGCCAGCAGCCAGGAAGGTGATTCACCCCTCCACTTT
abundance: -; d_gene: -; len: 13; v_gene: TRBV30; j_gene: TRBJ1-6; CDR3aa: CAWALLEASALHF; CDR3nt: TGTGCCTGGGCCCTCCTTGAGGCTTCGGCCCTCCACTTT
abundance: -; d_gene: TRBD2; len: 16; v_gene: TRBV5-1; j_gene: TRBJ2-3; CDR3aa: CAKPRQREVCTDTQYF; CDR3nt: TGCGCCAAGCCCCGACAGCGGGAGGTTTGCACAGATACGCAGTATTTT
abundance: -; d_gene: TRBD1; len: 15; v_gene: TRBV11-3; j_gene: TRBJ1-3; CDR3aa: CASSARQGAGNTIYF; CDR3nt: TGTGCCAGCAGCGCCAGACAGGGGGCTGGAAACACCATATATTTT
abundance: -; d_gene: -; len: 15; v_gene: TRBV11-2; j_gene: TRBJ2-2; CDR3aa: CASSLDGGFTGELFF; CDR3nt: TGTGCCAGCAGCTTAGATGGGGGTTTCACCGGGGAGCTGTTTTTT
abundance: once; d_gene: TRBD1; len: 13; v_gene: TRBV6-5; j_gene: TRBJ2-7; CDR3aa: CASSPPGGYEQYF; CDR3nt: TGTGCCAGCAGTCCCCCAGGGGGATACGAGCAGTACTTC
abundance: -; d_gene: -; len: 14; v_gene: TRBV28; j_gene: TRBJ1-5; CDR3aa: CASSSGQINQPQHF; CDR3nt: TGTGCCAGCAGTTCAGGGCAGATTAATCAGCCCCAGCATTTT
abundance: -; d_gene: TRBD1; len: 16; v_gene: TRBV24-1; j_gene: TRBJ1-4; CDR3aa: CATSEYRGRGNEKLFF; CDR3nt: TGTGCCACCAGTGAGTACAGGGGGCGGGGTAATGAAAAACTGTTTTTT
abundance: -; d_gene: -; len: 11; v_gene: TRBV9; j_gene: TRBJ2-3; CDR3aa: CASSDSATQYF; CDR3nt: TGTGCCAGCAGCGACAGCGCGACGCAGTATTTT
abundance: -; d_gene: TRBD1; len: 15; v_gene: TRBV19; j_gene: TRBJ1-5; CDR3aa: CASSMDRGRNQPQHF; CDR3nt: TGTGCCAGTAGTATGGACAGGGGTAGGAATCAGCCCCAGCATTTT
abundance: -; d_gene: -; len: 15; v_gene: TRBV21-1; j_gene: TRBJ2-7; CDR3aa: CASSFPRTGSYEQYF; CDR3nt: TGTGCCAGCAGTTTTCCTAGGACAGGGTCGTACGAGCAGTACTTC
abundance: -; d_gene: -; len: 15; v_gene: TRBV21-1; j_gene: TRBJ1-5; CDR3aa: CASSKEIGGNQPQHF; CDR3nt: TGTGCCAGCAGCAAAGAAATTGGGGGTAATCAGCCCCAGCATTTT
abundance: -; d_gene: -; len: 13; v_gene: TRBV11-2; j_gene: TRBJ1-5; CDR3aa: CASSLDRNQPQHF; CDR3nt: TGTGCCAGCAGCTTAGATCGCAATCAGCCCCAGCATTTT
abundance: -; d_gene: TRBD2; len: 15; v_gene: TRBV19; j_gene: TRBJ2-2; CDR3aa: CASSISGLLTGELFF; CDR3nt: TGTGCCAGTAGTATCTCGGGACTACTCACCGGGGAGCTGTTTTTT
abundance: -; d_gene: TRBD1; len: 17; v_gene: TRBV7-9; j_gene: TRBJ2-2; CDR3aa: CASRPDRGQGNTGELFF; CDR3nt: TGTGCCAGCAGACCCGACAGGGGGCAGGGGAACACCGGGGAGCTGTTTTTT
abundance: -; d_gene: TRBD1; len: 16; v_gene: TRBV13; j_gene: TRBJ1-2; CDR3aa: CASSFRDRGLSDGYTF; CDR3nt: TGTGCCAGCAGCTTCCGGGACAGGGGGTTGAGTGATGGCTACACCTTC
abundance: -; d_gene: TRBD2; len: 17; v_gene: TRBV24-1; j_gene: TRBJ2-5; CDR3aa: CATSDPGLAGNQETQYF; CDR3nt: TGTGCCACCAGTGACCCCGGACTAGCGGGAAACCAAGAGACCCAGTACTTC
abundance: -; d_gene: -; len: 15; v_gene: TRBV6-5; j_gene: TRBJ2-7; CDR3aa: CASSYSNQGLYEQYF; CDR3nt: TGTGCCAGCAGTTACTCGAACCAGGGTTTGTACGAGCAGTACTTC
abundance: -; d_gene: -; len: 15; v_gene: TRBV7-7; j_gene: TRBJ2-1; CDR3aa: CASSLDGGGYNEQFF; CDR3nt: TGTGCTAGCAGCTTAGACGGAGGCGGGTACAATGAGCAGTTCTTC
abundance: -; d_gene: TRBD1; len: 14; v_gene: TRBV6-2/TRBV6-3; j_gene: TRBJ1-5; CDR3aa: CASSRGTGGQPQHF; CDR3nt: TGTGCCAGCAGTCGCGGGACAGGGGGCCAGCCCCAGCATTTT
abundance: -; d_gene: TRBD2; len: 15; v_gene: TRBV27; j_gene: TRBJ2-3; CDR3aa: CASSGLAGGEDTQYF; CDR3nt: TGTGCCAGCAGTGGATTAGCGGGAGGCGAGGATACGCAGTATTTT
abundance: -; d_gene: -; len: 15; v_gene: TRBV27; j_gene: TRBJ2-7; CDR3aa: CASRPPVGSFTGQYF; CDR3nt: TGTGCCAGCAGACCCCCCGTTGGGTCATTTACCGGGCAGTACTTC
abundance: -; d_gene: -; len: 15; v_gene: TRBV6-2/TRBV6-3; j_gene: TRBJ2-7; CDR3aa: CASSLGAGHLYEQYF; CDR3nt: TGTGCCAGCAGTTTAGGGGCAGGGCATCTCTACGAGCAGTACTTC
abundance: -; d_gene: TRBD2; len: 13; v_gene: TRBV27; j_gene: TRBJ2-7; CDR3aa: CASTTSGRSEQYF; CDR3nt: TGTGCCAGCACTACCAGCGGGAGGTCCGAGCAGTACTTC
abundance: -; d_gene: TRBD2; len: 14; v_gene: TRBV29-1; j_gene: TRBJ2-1; CDR3aa: CSVLLAGGINEQFF; CDR3nt: TGCAGCGTTCTGCTAGCGGGAGGGATCAATGAGCAGTTCTTC
abundance: -; d_gene: TRBD2; len: 18; v_gene: TRBV5-4; j_gene: TRBJ2-1; CDR3aa: CASSTGLAGGLPRNEQFF; CDR3nt: TGTGCCAGCAGCACGGGACTAGCGGGAGGGCTTCCTCGGAATGAGCAGTTCTTC
abundance: -; d_gene: -; len: 16; v_gene: TRBV10-2; j_gene: TRBJ2-2; CDR3aa: CASIPQGRGGTGELFF; CDR3nt: TGCGCCAGCATCCCTCAAGGGAGAGGTGGCACCGGGGAGCTGTTTTTT
abundance: once; d_gene: TRBD1; len: 15; v_gene: TRBV18; j_gene: TRBJ2-7; CDR3aa: CASSTSGTGTYEQYF; CDR3nt: TGTGCCAGCTCAACTTCCGGGACAGGCACCTACGAGCAGTACTTC
abundance: few; d_gene: TRBD2; len: 15; v_gene: TRBV3-1/TRBV3-2; j_gene: TRBJ2-1; CDR3aa: CASSQTSGVDNEQFF; CDR3nt: TGTGCCAGCAGCCAGACTAGCGGGGTAGACAATGAGCAGTTCTTC
abundance: -; d_gene: TRBD2; len: 15; v_gene: TRBV27; j_gene: TRBJ2-7; CDR3aa: CASSPLAGGSYEQYF; CDR3nt: TGTGCCAGCAGTCCGCTAGCGGGAGGATCCTACGAGCAGTACTTC
abundance: -; d_gene: -; len: 15; v_gene: TRBV5-1; j_gene: TRBJ2-6; CDR3aa: CASSLVPSGANVLTF; CDR3nt: TGCGCCAGCAGCTTGGTCCCCTCTGGGGCCAACGTCCTGACTTTC
abundance: -; d_gene: TRBD1; len: 19; v_gene: TRBV4-1; j_gene: TRBJ2-5; CDR3aa: CASSQDTGAGTGGRETQYF; CDR3nt: TGCGCCAGCAGCCAAGATACGGGAGCGGGGACAGGGGGTCGAGAGACCCAGTACTTC
abundance: -; d_gene: -; len: 12; v_gene: TRBV29-1; j_gene: TRBJ1-3; CDR3aa: CSVAGAGNTIYF; CDR3nt: TGCAGCGTTGCAGGGGCAGGAAACACCATATATTTT
abundance: -; d_gene: -; len: 15; v_gene: TRBV18; j_gene: TRBJ1-5; CDR3aa: CASSPQHLNNQPQHF; CDR3nt: TGTGCCAGCTCACCACAGCATCTCAACAATCAGCCCCAGCATTTT
abundance: -; d_gene: TRBD1; len: 14; v_gene: TRBV19; j_gene: TRBJ2-1; CDR3aa: CASSPGQYFDEQFF; CDR3nt: TGTGCCAGTAGCCCGGGACAGTATTTCGATGAGCAGTTCTTC
abundance: -; d_gene: -; len: 13; v_gene: TRBV12-3/TRBV12-4; j_gene: TRBJ1-5; CDR3aa: CASTNREGQPQHF; CDR3nt: TGTGCCAGCACTAACAGGGAAGGTCAGCCCCAGCATTTT
abundance: -; d_gene: -; len: 17; v_gene: TRBV27; j_gene: TRBJ1-6; CDR3aa: CASKTFRRGMSNSPLHF; CDR3nt: TGTGCCAGCAAAACGTTTCGTCGGGGAATGAGTAATTCACCCCTCCACTTT
abundance: -; d_gene: -; len: 19; v_gene: TRBV11-3; j_gene: TRBJ1-1; CDR3aa: CASSFRYLGQLTPNTEAFF; CDR3nt: TGTGCCAGCAGCTTCCGCTACCTAGGACAGCTAACTCCGAACACTGAAGCTTTCTTT
abundance: -; d_gene: -; len: 13; v_gene: TRBV3-1/TRBV3-2; j_gene: TRBJ2-1; CDR3aa: CASSQVTLNEQFF; CDR3nt: TGTGCCAGCAGCCAAGTTACCCTCAATGAGCAGTTCTTC
abundance: -; d_gene: -; len: 15; v_gene: TRBV30; j_gene: TRBJ2-7; CDR3aa: CASQPGGRPQYEQYF; CDR3nt: TGTGCCTCCCAACCGGGGGGCAGACCCCAGTACGAGCAGTACTTC
abundance: -; d_gene: -; len: 13; v_gene: TRBV2; j_gene: TRBJ1-5; CDR3aa: CASRGQGGQPQHF; CDR3nt: TGTGCCAGCAGAGGGCAGGGAGGTCAGCCCCAGCATTTT
abundance: -; d_gene: TRBD2; len: 15; v_gene: TRBV28; j_gene: TRBJ2-3; CDR3aa: CASSPGLADSDTQYF; CDR3nt: TGTGCCAGCAGTCCGGGACTAGCCGATTCAGATACGCAGTATTTT
abundance: -; d_gene: -; len: 13; v_gene: TRBV6-5; j_gene: TRBJ1-5; CDR3aa: CASSTDSNQPQHF; CDR3nt: TGTGCCAGCAGCACTGACAGTAATCAGCCCCAGCATTTT